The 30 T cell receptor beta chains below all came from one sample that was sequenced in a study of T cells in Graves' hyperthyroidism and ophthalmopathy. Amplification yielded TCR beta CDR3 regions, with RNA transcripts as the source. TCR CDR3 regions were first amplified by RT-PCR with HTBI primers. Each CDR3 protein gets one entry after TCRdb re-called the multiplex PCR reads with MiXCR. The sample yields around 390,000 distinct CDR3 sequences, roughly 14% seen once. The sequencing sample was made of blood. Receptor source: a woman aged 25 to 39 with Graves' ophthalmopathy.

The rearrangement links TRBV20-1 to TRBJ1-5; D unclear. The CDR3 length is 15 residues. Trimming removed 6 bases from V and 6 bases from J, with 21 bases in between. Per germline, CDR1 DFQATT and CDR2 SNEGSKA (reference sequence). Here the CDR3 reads CSAHPSSGTGQPQHF. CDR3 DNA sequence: TGCAGTGCCCACCCCTCTTCTGGAACCGGTCAGCCCCAGCATTTT.

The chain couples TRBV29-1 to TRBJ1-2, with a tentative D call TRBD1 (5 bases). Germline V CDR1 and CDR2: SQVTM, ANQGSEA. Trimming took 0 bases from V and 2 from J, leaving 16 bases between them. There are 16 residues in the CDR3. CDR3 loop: CSVEDPLRTMNYGYTF. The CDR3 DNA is TGCAGCGTTGAAGACCCCTTACGGACAATGAACTATGGCTACACCTTC.

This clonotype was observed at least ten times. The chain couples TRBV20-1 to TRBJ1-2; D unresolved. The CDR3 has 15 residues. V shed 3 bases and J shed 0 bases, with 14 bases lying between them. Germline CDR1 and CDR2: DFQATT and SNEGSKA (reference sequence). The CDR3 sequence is CSAREGPGTNYGYTF. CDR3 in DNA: TGCAGTGCTAGGGAAGGGCCCGGGACTAACTATGGCTACACCTTC.

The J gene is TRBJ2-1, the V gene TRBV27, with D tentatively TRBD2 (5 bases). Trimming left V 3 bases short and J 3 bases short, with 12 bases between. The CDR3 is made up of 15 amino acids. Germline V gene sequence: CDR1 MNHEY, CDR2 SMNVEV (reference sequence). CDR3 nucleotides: TGTGCCAGCAGTTTTGAGGGCACTCTCTACAATGAGCAGTTCTTC. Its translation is CASSFEGTLYNEQFF.

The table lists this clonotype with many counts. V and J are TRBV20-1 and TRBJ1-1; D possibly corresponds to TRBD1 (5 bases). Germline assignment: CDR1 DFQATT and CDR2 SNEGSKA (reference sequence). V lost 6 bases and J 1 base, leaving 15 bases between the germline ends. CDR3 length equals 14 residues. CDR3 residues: CSAIDSPGNTEAFF. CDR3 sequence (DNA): TGCAGTGCCATCGACAGTCCTGGGAACACTGAAGCTTTCTTT.

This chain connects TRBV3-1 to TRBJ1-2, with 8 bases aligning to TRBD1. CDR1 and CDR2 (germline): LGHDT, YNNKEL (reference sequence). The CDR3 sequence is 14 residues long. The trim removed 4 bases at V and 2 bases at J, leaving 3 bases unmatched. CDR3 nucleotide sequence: TGTGCCAGCAGCCGGGGGACAGGAAACTATGGCTACACCTTC. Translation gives CASSRGTGNYGYTF.

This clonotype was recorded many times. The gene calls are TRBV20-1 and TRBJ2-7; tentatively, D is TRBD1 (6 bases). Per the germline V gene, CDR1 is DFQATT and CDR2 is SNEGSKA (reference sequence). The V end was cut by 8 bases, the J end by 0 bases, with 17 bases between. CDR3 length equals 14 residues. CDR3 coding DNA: TGCAGTCCCCGGCAGGGGACGACCTCCTACGAGCAGTACTTC. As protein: CSPRQGTTSYEQYF.

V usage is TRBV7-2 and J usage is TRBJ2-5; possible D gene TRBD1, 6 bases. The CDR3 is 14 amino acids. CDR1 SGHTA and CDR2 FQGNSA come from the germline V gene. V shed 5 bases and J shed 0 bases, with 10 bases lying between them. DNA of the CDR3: TGTGCCAGCAGCGGCCGGGACAACCAAGAGACCCAGTACTTC. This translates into CASSGRDNQETQYF.

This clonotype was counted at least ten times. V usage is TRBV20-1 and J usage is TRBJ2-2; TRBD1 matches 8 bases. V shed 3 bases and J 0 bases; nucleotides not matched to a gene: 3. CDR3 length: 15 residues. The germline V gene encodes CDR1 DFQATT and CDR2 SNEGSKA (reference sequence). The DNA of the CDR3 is TGCAGTGCTAGCGCACAGGGGGCGAACACCGGGGAGCTGTTTTTT. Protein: CSASAQGANTGELFF.

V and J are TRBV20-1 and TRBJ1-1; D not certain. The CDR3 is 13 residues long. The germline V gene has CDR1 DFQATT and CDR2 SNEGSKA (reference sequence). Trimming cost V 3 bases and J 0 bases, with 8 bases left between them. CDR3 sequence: CSASEALNTEAFF. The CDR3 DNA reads TGCAGTGCTAGTGAGGCCTTGAACACTGAAGCTTTCTTT.

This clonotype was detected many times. The CDR3 sequence: CATSRDLGEKLFF. Here the CDR3 DNA reads TGTGCCACCAGCAGAGACTTAGGTGAAAAACTGTTTTTT. The rearrangement joins TRBV15 to TRBJ1-4; D is undetermined. V lost 0 bases, J lost 7 bases, and 6 bases lay in between. Germline assignment: CDR1 LNHNV and CDR2 YYDKDF (reference sequence). The CDR3 is 13 amino acids.

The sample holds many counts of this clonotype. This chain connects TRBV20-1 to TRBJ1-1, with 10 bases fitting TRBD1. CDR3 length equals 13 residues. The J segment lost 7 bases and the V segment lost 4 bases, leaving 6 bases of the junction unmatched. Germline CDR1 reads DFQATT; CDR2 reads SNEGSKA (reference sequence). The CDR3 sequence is CSAKDRGRVEAFF. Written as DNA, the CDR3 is TGCAGTGCTAAAGACAGGGGGCGCGTTGAAGCTTTCTTT.

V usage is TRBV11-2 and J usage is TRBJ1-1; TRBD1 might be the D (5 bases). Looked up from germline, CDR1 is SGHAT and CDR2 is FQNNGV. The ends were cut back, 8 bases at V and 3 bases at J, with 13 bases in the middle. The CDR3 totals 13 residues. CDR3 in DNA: TGTGCCAGCTCGGGGGGGGTTGACACTGAAGCTTTCTTT. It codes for CASSGGVDTEAFF.

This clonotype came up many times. The CDR3 loop reads CASQPDGNNQPQHF. The CDR3 DNA sequence: TGTGCCAGCCAACCGGACGGGAATAATCAGCCCCAGCATTTT. V and J are TRBV2 and TRBJ1-5; D gene unclear. The CDR3 sequence is 14 residues long. Trimming pared 8 bases from V and 4 bases from J, leaving 15 bases between. Per germline, CDR1 SNHLY and CDR2 FYNNEI.

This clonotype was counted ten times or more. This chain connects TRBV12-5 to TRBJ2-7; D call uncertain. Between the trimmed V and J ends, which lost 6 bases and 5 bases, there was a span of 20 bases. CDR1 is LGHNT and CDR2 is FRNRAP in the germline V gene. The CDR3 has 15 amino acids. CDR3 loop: CASGPPDGLANEQYF. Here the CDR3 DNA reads TGTGCTAGTGGCCCCCCCGACGGCCTTGCTAACGAGCAGTACTTC. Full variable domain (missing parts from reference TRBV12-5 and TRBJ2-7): DARVTQTPRHKVTEMGQEVTMRCQPILGHNTVFWYRQTMMQGLELLAYFRNRAPLDDSGMPKDRFSAEMPDATLATLKIQPSEPRDSAVYFCASGPPDGLANEQYFGPGTRLTVT.

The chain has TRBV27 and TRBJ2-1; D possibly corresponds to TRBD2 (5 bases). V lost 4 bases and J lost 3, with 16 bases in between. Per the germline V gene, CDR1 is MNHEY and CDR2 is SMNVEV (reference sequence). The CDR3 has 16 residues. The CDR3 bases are TGTGCCAGCAGTTACTGGTTCGGGGATTACTACAATGAGCAGTTCTTC. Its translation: CASSYWFGDYYNEQFF.

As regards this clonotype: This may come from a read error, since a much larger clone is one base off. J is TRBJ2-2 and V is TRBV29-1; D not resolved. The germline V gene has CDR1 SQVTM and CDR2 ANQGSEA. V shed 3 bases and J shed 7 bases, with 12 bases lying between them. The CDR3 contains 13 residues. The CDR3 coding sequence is TGCAGCGTTGACATACCAGCCGGCGGGGAGCTGTTTTTT. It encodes CSVDIPAGGELFF.

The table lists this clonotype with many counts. CDR3 in DNA: TGCAGTGCTGGTAGCGGGAAAGGTTGGTCCTACAATGAGCAGTTCTTC. This gives the protein CSAGSGKGWSYNEQFF. V is TRBV20-1 and J is TRBJ2-1, with TRBD2 identical over 8 bases. This CDR3 comprises 16 residues. Germline CDR1 and CDR2: DFQATT and SNEGSKA (reference sequence). Losses at the gene ends were 5 bases for V and 1 base for J; bases not matched to a gene: 10.

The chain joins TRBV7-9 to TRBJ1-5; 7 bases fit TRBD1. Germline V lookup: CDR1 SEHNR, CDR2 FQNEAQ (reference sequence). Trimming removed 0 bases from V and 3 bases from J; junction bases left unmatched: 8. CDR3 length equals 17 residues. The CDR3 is CASSLATGYEDNQPQHF. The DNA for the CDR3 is TGTGCCAGCAGCTTAGCGACAGGGTATGAAGACAATCAGCCCCAGCATTTT.

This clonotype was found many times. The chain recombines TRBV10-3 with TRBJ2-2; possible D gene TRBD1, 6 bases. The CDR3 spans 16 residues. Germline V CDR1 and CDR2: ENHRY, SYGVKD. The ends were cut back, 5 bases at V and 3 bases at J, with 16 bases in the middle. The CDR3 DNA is TGTGCCATCAGTAGGCAGGGGACCCGAGACACCGGGGAGCTGTTTTTT. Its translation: CAISRQGTRDTGELFF.

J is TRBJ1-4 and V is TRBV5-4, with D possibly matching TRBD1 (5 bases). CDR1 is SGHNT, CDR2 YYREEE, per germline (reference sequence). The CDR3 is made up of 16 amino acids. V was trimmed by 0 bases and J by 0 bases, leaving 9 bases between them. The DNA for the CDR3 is TGTGCCAGCAGCTTGGGTTGGGACGCAACTAATGAAAAACTGTTTTTT. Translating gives CASSLGWDATNEKLFF.

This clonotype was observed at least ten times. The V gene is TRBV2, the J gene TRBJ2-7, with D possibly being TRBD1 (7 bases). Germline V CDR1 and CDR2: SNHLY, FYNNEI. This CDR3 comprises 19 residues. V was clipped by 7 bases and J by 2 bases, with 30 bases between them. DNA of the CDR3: TGTGCCAGCACCCACCCCCGCGGGGCCCCGACAGGGAAGGCCTACGAGCAGTACTTC. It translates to CASTHPRGAPTGKAYEQYF. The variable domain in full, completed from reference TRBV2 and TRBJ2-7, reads EPEVTQTPSHQVTQMGQEVILRCVPISNHLYFYWYRQILGQKVEFLVSFYNNEISEKSEIFDDQFSVERPDGSNFTLKIRSTKLEDSAMYFCASTHPRGAPTGKAYEQYFGPGTRLTVT.

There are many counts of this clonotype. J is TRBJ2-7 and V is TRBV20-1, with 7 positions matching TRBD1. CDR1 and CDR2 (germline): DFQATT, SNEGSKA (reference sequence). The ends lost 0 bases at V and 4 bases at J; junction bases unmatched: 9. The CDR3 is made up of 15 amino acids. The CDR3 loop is CSARDRGGHRYEQYF. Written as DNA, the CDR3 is TGCAGTGCTAGAGATCGAGGGGGCCATCGGTACGAGCAGTACTTC.

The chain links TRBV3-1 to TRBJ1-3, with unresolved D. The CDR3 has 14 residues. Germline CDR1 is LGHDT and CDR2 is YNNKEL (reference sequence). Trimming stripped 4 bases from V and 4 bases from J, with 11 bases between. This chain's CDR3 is CASSPRSGGNTIYF. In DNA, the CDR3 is TGTGCCAGCAGCCCCCGGTCGGGGGGAAACACCATATATTTT.

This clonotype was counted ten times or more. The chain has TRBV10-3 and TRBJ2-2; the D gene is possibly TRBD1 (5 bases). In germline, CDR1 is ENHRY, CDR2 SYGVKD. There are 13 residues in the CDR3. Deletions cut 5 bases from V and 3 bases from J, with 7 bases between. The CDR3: CAISSRDTGELFF. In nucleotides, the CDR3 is TGTGCCATCAGTAGCAGGGACACCGGGGAGCTGTTTTTT.

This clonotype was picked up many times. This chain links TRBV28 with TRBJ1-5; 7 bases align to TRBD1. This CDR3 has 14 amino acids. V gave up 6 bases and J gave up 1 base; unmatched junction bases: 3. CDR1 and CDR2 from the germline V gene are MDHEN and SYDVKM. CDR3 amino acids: CASSPGQSNQPQHF. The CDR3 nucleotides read TGTGCCAGCAGCCCGGGACAGAGCAATCAGCCCCAGCATTTT.

CDR3 in amino acids: CASSPVVAGGRETQYF. The CDR3 DNA follows: TGTGCCAGCAGCCCAGTTGTAGCGGGGGGCAGGGAGACCCAGTACTTC. This chain uses TRBV11-2 with TRBJ2-5; TRBD2 agrees at 10 bases. This CDR3 has 16 residues. Germline V gene lookup returns CDR1 SGHAT and CDR2 FQNNGV. V trimming: 5 bases; J trimming: 5 bases; junction bases outside the gene matches: 11. The full variable domain, in which reference TRBV11-2 and TRBJ2-5 provide the parts outside the CDR3, is EAGVAQSPRYKIIEKRQSVAFWCNPISGHATLYWYQQILGQGPKLLIQFQNNGVVDDSQLPKDRFSAERLKGVDSTLKIQPAKLEDSAVYLCASSPVVAGGRETQYFGPGTRLLVL.

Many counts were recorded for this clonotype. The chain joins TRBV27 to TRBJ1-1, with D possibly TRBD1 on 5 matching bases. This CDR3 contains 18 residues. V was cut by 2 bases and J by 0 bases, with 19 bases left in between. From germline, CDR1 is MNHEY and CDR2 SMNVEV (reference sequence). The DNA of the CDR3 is TGTGCCAGCAGTTTAAACGGGTTCGGACATGAAATGAACACTGAAGCTTTCTTT. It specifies CASSLNGFGHEMNTEAFF.

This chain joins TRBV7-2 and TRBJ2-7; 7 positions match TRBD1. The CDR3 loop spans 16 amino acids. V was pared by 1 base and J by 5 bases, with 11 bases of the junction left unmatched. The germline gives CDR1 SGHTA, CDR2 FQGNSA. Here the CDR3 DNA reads TGTGCCAGCAGCTTAGACAATCCGGGACAGTTGGACGAGCAGTACTTC. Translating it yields CASSLDNPGQLDEQYF.

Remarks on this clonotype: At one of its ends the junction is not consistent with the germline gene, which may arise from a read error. The CDR3 sequence is CAGSSQPLSTDTQYF. CDR3 DNA sequence: TGTGCCGGCAGCTCTCAACCCCTTAGCACAGATACGCAGTATTTT. The genes are TRBV7-3 and TRBJ2-3, with D unclear. The CDR3 sequence is 15 residues long. Germline V CDR1 and CDR2: SGHTA, FQGTGA.